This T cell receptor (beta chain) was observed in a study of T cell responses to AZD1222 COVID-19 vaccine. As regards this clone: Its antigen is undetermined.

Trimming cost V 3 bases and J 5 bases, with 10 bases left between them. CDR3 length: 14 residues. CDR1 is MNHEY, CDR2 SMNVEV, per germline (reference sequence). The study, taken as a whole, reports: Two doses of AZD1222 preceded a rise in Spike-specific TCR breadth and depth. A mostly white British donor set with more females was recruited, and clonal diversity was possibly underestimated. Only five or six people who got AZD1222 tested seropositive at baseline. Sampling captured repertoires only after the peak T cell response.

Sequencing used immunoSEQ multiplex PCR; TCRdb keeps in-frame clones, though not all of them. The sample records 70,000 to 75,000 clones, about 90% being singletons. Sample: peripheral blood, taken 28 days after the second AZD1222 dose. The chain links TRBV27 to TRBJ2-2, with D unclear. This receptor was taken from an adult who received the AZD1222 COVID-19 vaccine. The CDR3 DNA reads TGTGCCAGCAGTTTTTTAGGACGTACCGGGGAGCTGTTTTTT. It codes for CASSFLGRTGELFF.